These 10 T cell receptor beta chains were all obtained from the same sample, sequenced in a study of spatial heterogeneity in lung cancer. From the 5' RACE reads, TCRdb called clonotypes with MiXCR, one entry per CDR3 protein. The sample shows thousands of distinct CDR3 sequences, 18% of them seen only once. Indicated time point: sample taken at primary tumor resection. Findings and caveats of the study: In tumors, expanded intratumoral alpha and beta TCR counts tracked mutation counts.

The antigens for these receptors are not known. The input for sequencing was lung tumor tissue, taken at surgery. All receptors come from a female donor with early-stage non-small cell lung cancer.

The chain uses TRBV20-1 and TRBJ2-5, with D tentatively TRBD1 or TRBD2 (5 bases each). Germline V gene data show CDR1 as DFQATT and CDR2 as SNEGSKA (reference sequence). The germline V and J ends were trimmed by 2 bases and 2 bases, with 18 bases remaining between them. This CDR3 has 16 residues. The CDR3 reads CSARPGTTGKQETQYF. The CDR3 DNA reads as TGCAGTGCTAGACCCGGGACCACGGGTAAACAAGAGACCCAGTACTTC.

This clonotype was picked up a small number of times. In nucleotides, the CDR3 is TGTGCCAGCACCGGGACTAGCGGGGGCTCTCGCACAGATACGCAGTATTTT. Translating gives CASTGTSGGSRTDTQYF. The chain has TRBV2 and TRBJ2-3; TRBD2 matches 14 bases. This CDR3 region has 17 residues. V was clipped by 7 bases and J by 1 base; unmatched bases: 7. The germline V gene encodes CDR1 SNHLY and CDR2 FYNNEI. Drawing the rest from reference TRBV2 and TRBJ2-3, the complete variable domain is EPEVTQTPSHQVTQMGQEVILRCVPISNHLYFYWYRQILGQKVEFLVSFYNNEISEKSEIFDDQFSVERPDGSNFTLKIRSTKLEDSAMYFCASTGTSGGSRTDTQYFGPGTRLTVL.

This clonotype turned up a few times. The chain couples TRBV4-1 to TRBJ2-3, with 9 bases matching TRBD2. V gave up 0 bases and J gave up 1 base; unmatched junction bases: 5. Germline CDR1 reads MGHRA; CDR2 reads YSYEKL. The CDR3 length is 17 residues. The CDR3 region has the DNA TGCGCCAGCAGCCAAGATCGGATAGCGGGGGGCACAGATACGCAGTATTTT. It codes for CASSQDRIAGGTDTQYF.

Sample share makes this clonotype medium-sized. The gene calls are TRBV5-1 and TRBJ1-1; 7 bases match TRBD1. This CDR3 region has 13 residues. Germline V gene lookup returns CDR1 SGHRS and CDR2 YFSETQ. The V gene end was trimmed by 4 bases and the J gene end by 5 bases; junction bases not matched to a gene: 5. DNA of the CDR3: TGCGCCAGCAGCATGACAGGGCAAACTGAAGCTTTCTTT. Residues: CASSMTGQTEAFF.

This clonotype is medium-sized in the sample. The V gene is TRBV20-1, the J gene TRBJ1-1, with a possible D match to TRBD1 (6 bases). Per germline, CDR1 DFQATT and CDR2 SNEGSKA (reference sequence). The CDR3 extends over 13 amino acids. V was trimmed by 1 base and J by 5 bases, leaving 11 bases between them. The CDR3 nucleotides are TGCAGTGCTAGAGGTGGGGGGCGGACTGAAGCTTTCTTT. Encoded protein: CSARGGGRTEAFF.

This clonotype is termed medium-sized. The chain's CDR3 is CASSLEGGEQYF. The CDR3 region has the DNA TGCGCCAGCAGCTTGGAGGGGGGCGAGCAGTACTTC. The chain uses TRBV5-1 and TRBJ2-7; D tentatively fits TRBD1 or TRBD2 (6 bases each). There are 12 residues in the CDR3. V lost 0 bases and J 6 bases, leaving 7 bases between the germline ends. The germline gives CDR1 SGHRS, CDR2 YFSETQ.

By frequency in the sample, this clonotype is medium-sized. The V and J genes are TRBV6-1 and TRBJ1-2, with D perhaps matching TRBD1 (5 bases). The CDR3 spans 14 residues. The germline CDR1 and CDR2 sequences are MNHNS and SASEGT. V was clipped by 5 bases and J by 0 bases, with 10 bases between them. The DNA of the CDR3 is TGTGCCAGCAGTTTACAGGCCACTAACTATGGCTACACCTTC. Translating it yields CASSLQATNYGYTF.

The chain employs TRBV18 and TRBJ2-5, with no clear D. Trimming shortened V by 2 bases and J by 0 bases, and 10 bases separated the two germline ends. The CDR3 totals 15 residues. Germline V lookup: CDR1 KGHSH, CDR2 LQKENI. CDR3 residues: CASSPREWDQETQYF. DNA for the CDR3: TGTGCCAGCTCACCAAGGGAATGGGACCAAGAGACCCAGTACTTC. Drawing the rest from reference TRBV18 and TRBJ2-5, the complete variable domain is NAGVMQNPRHLVRRRGQEARLRCSPMKGHSHVYWYRQLPEEGLKFMVYLQKENIIDESGMPKERFSAEFPKEGPSILRIQQVVRGDSAAYFCASSPREWDQETQYFGPGTRLLVL.

This clonotype ranks as large. The V gene is TRBV7-9, the J gene TRBJ1-6; 10 nucleotides match TRBD1. There are 16 residues in the CDR3. V lost 5 bases, J lost 7 bases, and 8 bases stayed unmatched. CDR1 and CDR2 from the germline V gene are SEHNR and FQNEAQ (reference sequence). CDR3 sequence reads: CASSQRQGARNSPLHF. As DNA, the CDR3 is TGTGCCAGCAGCCAACGACAGGGGGCGCGAAATTCACCCCTCCACTTT.

V and J are TRBV11-2 and TRBJ1-2; unclear D gene. The CDR3 spans 13 residues. The V end lost 5 bases, the J end lost 2 bases, and 9 bases lay between the germline ends. CDR1 is SGHAT, CDR2 FQNNGV, per germline. DNA of the CDR3: TGTGCCAGCAGCCACACAGACAACTATGGCTACACCTTC. This gives the protein CASSHTDNYGYTF.